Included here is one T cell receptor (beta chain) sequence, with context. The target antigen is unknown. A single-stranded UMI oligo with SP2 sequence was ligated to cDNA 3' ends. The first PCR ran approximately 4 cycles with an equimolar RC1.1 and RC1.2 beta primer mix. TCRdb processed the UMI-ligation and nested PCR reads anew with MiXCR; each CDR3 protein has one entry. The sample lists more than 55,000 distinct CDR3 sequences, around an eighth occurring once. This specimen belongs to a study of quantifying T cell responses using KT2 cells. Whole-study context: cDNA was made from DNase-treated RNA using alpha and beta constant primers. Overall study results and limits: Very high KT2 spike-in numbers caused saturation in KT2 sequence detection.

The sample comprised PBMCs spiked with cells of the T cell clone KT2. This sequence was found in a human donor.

In DNA, the CDR3 is TGTGCCAGCACTTTCGGGCCAGATAATGAAAAACTGTTTTTT. Protein product: CASTFGPDNEKLFF. The V and J genes are TRBV9 and TRBJ1-4; D call uncertain. Trimming removed 6 bases at V and 4 bases at J, with 13 bases between. CDR1 SGDLS and CDR2 YYNGEE come from the germline V gene. The CDR3 consists of 14 residues. The whole variable domain, remainder taken from reference TRBV9 and TRBJ1-4, is DSGVTQTPKHLITATGQRVTLRCSPRSGDLSVYWYQQSLDQGLQFLIQYYNGEERAKGNILERFSAQQFPDLHSELNLSSLELGDSALYFCASTFGPDNEKLFFGSGTQLSVL.